This passage covers 16 T cell receptor beta chains from one sample sequenced in a study of blood T cell repertoires in COVID-19. Here immunoSEQ multiplex PCR was the method, and the copy in TCRdb shows in-frame clones only, minus some. The top ten clones hold approximately 9% of a sample with about 180,000 clones, 88% of them seen once. Material: PBMCs or T cells enriched from blood (not recorded which). These receptors came from a woman under 30 who had recovered from COVID-19.

This clone was recorded once. The chain has TRBV6-5 and TRBJ1-4, with a possible D match to TRBD1 (6 bases). Germline loops: CDR1 MNHEY, CDR2 SVGAGI. This CDR3 has 14 residues. The V end was cut by 2 bases, the J end by 4 bases, with 8 bases between. CDR3 in amino acids: CASSYDRINEKLFF. The CDR3 coding sequence is TGTGCCAGCAGTTACGACAGGATTAATGAAAAACTGTTTTTT.

The V and J genes are TRBV5-1 and TRBJ2-3; 8 bases map to TRBD2. Per germline, CDR1 SGHRS and CDR2 YFSETQ. V was clipped by 4 bases and J by 6 bases; unmatched bases: 16. The CDR3 has 17 amino acids. Here the CDR3 reads CASSTTGGDKRWDTQYF. In DNA form, the CDR3 reads TGCGCCAGCAGCACCACCGGGGGGGACAAGAGGTGGGATACGCAGTATTTT.

V is TRBV28 and J is TRBJ2-7; TRBD2 matches at 7 bases. J lost 6 bases, V lost 5 bases, and 13 bases had no gene match. The CDR3 totals 15 residues. The germline V gene encodes CDR1 MDHEN and CDR2 SYDVKM. The CDR3 here is CASSPWAGVRLEQYF. In DNA form, the CDR3 reads TGTGCCAGCAGTCCCTGGGCGGGAGTCAGACTCGAGCAGTACTTC.

This chain links TRBV11-2 with TRBJ2-7; D uncertain. Between the trimmed V and J ends, which lost 1 base and 1 base, there was a span of 8 bases. Germline values: CDR1 SGHAT, CDR2 FQNNGV. This CDR3 has 14 residues. The CDR3 is CASSLGGLSYEQYF. The CDR3 DNA reads as TGTGCCAGCAGCTTAGGAGGTTTGTCCTACGAGCAGTACTTC.

This chain joins TRBV7-9 and TRBJ2-7; 7 bases match TRBD1. CDR3 length equals 12 residues. After removal of 5 bases from V and 7 bases from J, the junction contained 5 bases not matched to a gene. The germline V gene has CDR1 SEHNR and CDR2 FQNEAQ (reference sequence). CDR3 protein: CASSPQGVEQYF. CDR3 sequence (DNA): TGTGCCAGCAGCCCCCAGGGGGTTGAGCAGTACTTC. Combining the CDR3 with reference TRBV7-9 and TRBJ2-7 gives the whole variable domain DTGVSQNPRHKITKRGQNVTFRCDPISEHNRLYWYRQTLGQGPEFLTYFQNEAQLEKSRLLSDRFSAERPKGSFSTLEIQRTEQGDSAMYLCASSPQGVEQYFGPGTRLTVT.

This clone was seen a single time. CDR3 sequence (DNA): TGTGCCAGCTCACCCTATTCGTGGTTGTATCAGTACTTC. Its translation: CASSPYSWLYQYF. The chain has TRBV18 and TRBJ2-7; the D is unclear. Trimming shortened V by 3 bases and J by 10 bases, and 16 bases separated the two germline ends. The CDR3 contains 13 residues. Germline CDR1 reads KGHSH; CDR2 reads LQKENI.

J is TRBJ2-2 and V is TRBV19; D is possibly TRBD2 (7 bases). Deletions cut 9 bases from V and 7 bases from J, with 21 bases between. CDR1 LNHDA and CDR2 SQIVND come from the germline V gene (reference sequence). CDR3 length equals 15 residues. In DNA form, the CDR3 reads TGTGCCAGCACCCAAGGGGGGGGGCGAGACGGGGAGCTGTTTTTT. It encodes CASTQGGGRDGELFF.

The rearrangement uses TRBV30 and TRBJ1-1, with D maybe TRBD1 (5 bases). Per germline, CDR1 GTSNPN and CDR2 SVGIG (reference sequence). V lost 0 bases, J lost 7 bases, and 12 bases lay in between. The CDR3 extends over 13 amino acids. The CDR3 sequence: CAWSVQVGSEAFF. CDR3 coding DNA: TGTGCCTGGAGTGTACAGGTCGGCAGTGAAGCTTTCTTT.

The chain's CDR3 is CASIPWGLAGVLEDTQYF. The CDR3 DNA sequence: TGTGCCAGCATACCCTGGGGACTAGCGGGAGTATTGGAAGATACGCAGTATTTT. The V call is TRBV27, the J call TRBJ2-3; 14 nucleotides match TRBD2. This CDR3 is 18 amino acids long. J gave up 5 bases and V 7 bases, and 14 bases lay outside the gene matches. Germline V gene sequence: CDR1 MNHEY, CDR2 SMNVEV (reference sequence).

The gene calls are TRBV4-3 and TRBJ2-3, with a tentative D call TRBD1 (5 bases). V was trimmed by 0 bases and J by 6 bases, leaving 16 bases between them. Germline-derived CDR1 and CDR2 are LGHNA and YSLEER. There are 16 residues in the CDR3. CDR3 amino acids: CASSQDRRQLGDTQYF. The CDR3 DNA is TGCGCCAGCAGCCAAGATCGTCGACAGCTCGGGGATACGCAGTATTTT.

For this clone: The junction shows a germline mismatch at one end, possibly a read error. The chain recombines TRBV7-7 with TRBJ2-1, with unresolved D. Germline CDR1 SSHAT, CDR2 FNYEAQ (reference sequence). The CDR3 covers 13 residues. DNA of the CDR3: TGTGCTAGCAGCTTGGGTAGCTTGGATGAGCAGTTCTTC. Translated: CASSLGSLDEQFF.

The chain recombines TRBV5-6 with TRBJ2-2; D perhaps matches TRBD1 (6 bases). The V end lost 2 bases, the J end lost 7 bases, and 12 bases lay between the germline ends. CDR3 length: 14 amino acids. CDR1 and CDR2 (germline): SGHDT, YYEEEE. The CDR3 here is CASSLLQGIGELFF. The DNA of the CDR3 is TGTGCCAGCAGCTTACTACAGGGTATCGGGGAGCTGTTTTTT.

The V call is TRBV28, the J call TRBJ2-7, with D possibly being TRBD2 (5 bases). V gave up 6 bases and J gave up 0 bases, with 9 bases separating them. Germline CDR1 reads MDHEN; CDR2 reads SYDVKM. The CDR3 has 13 residues. The CDR3 nucleotides read TGTGCCAGCAGCAGAAGCGGCTCCTACGAGCAGTACTTC. This translates into CASSRSGSYEQYF.

The chain uses TRBV11-2 and TRBJ2-1; 11 nucleotides agree with TRBD2. Trimming took 5 bases from V and 6 from J; bases not matched to a gene: 12. The germline V gene encodes CDR1 SGHAT and CDR2 FQNNGV. This CDR3 region has 17 residues. The CDR3 reads CASSRSFGTSGTNEQFF. CDR3 DNA sequence: TGTGCCAGCAGCCGCTCTTTTGGGACTAGCGGAACCAATGAGCAGTTCTTC. Full variable domain (rest looked up from reference TRBV11-2 and TRBJ2-1): EAGVAQSPRYKIIEKRQSVAFWCNPISGHATLYWYQQILGQGPKLLIQFQNNGVVDDSQLPKDRFSAERLKGVDSTLKIQPAKLEDSAVYLCASSRSFGTSGTNEQFFGPGTRLTVL.

This chain links TRBV2 with TRBJ2-2, with D unresolved. V lost 6 bases and J 0 bases, leaving 2 bases between the germline ends. Per the germline V gene, CDR1 is SNHLY and CDR2 is FYNNEI. The length of the CDR3 is 12 residues. CDR3 DNA: TGTGCCAGCAGCACGAACACCGGGGAGCTGTTTTTT. Amino acids: CASSTNTGELFF. Full variable domain (remainder filled in from reference TRBV2 and TRBJ2-2): EPEVTQTPSHQVTQMGQEVILRCVPISNHLYFYWYRQILGQKVEFLVSFYNNEISEKSEIFDDQFSVERPDGSNFTLKIRSTKLEDSAMYFCASSTNTGELFFGEGSRLTVL.

This sequence joins TRBV28 and TRBJ2-5, with D hard to call. Germline CDR1 is MDHEN and CDR2 is SYDVKM. The CDR3 is 14 residues long. Trimming left V 5 bases short and J 0 bases short, with 10 bases between. The CDR3 spells CASSPLYDQETQYF. CDR3 in DNA: TGTGCCAGCAGTCCGTTATATGACCAAGAGACCCAGTACTTC.